The rows below give T cell receptor beta chains drawn from one sample of a study of beta chain features in type 1 diabetes. Assay: immunoSEQ multiplex PCR; the TCRdb copy retains only in-frame clones and omits some. The sample records hundreds of thousands of clones, roughly 11% being singletons. Input material: naive CD4+ T cells from blood. All receptors come from a woman under 30 in good health. Each CDR3 is given without its conserved first and last residue.

j_gene,v_gene,CDR3aa
TRBJ2-7,TRBV30,AWSSSGVYEQY
TRBJ2-7,TRBV7-3,ASSLGTGRHYEQY
TRBJ2-7,TRBV7-3,ASSFWAVQGYEQY
TRBJ2-1,TRBV4-2,ASSQGLSGSVYEQF
TRBJ2-6,TRBV4-2,ASSPGHFSGANVLT
TRBJ2-3,TRBV11-2,ASSWSPRLAGGTDTQY
TRBJ1-1,TRBV27,ASSPWAANTEAF
TRBJ2-3,TRBV9,ASSVGASRLTDTQY
TRBJ2-5,TRBV7-3,ASLRRTQETQY
TRBJ2-1,TRBV7-3,ASSLSSQGGYNEQF
TRBJ1-4,TRBV27,ASSFLDSVDEKLF
TRBJ1-5,TRBV4-3,ASSQEWRQGGRPQH
TRBJ2-7,TRBV7-9,ASSLEAGSQY
TRBJ2-6,TRBV2,ASQQGPYGANVLT
TRBJ2-1,TRBV4-1,ASSQDGWGYNEQF
TRBJ1-6,TRBV5-6,ASSFALGNSPLH
TRBJ1-2,TRBV10-3,AISDGKYGYT